These 29 T cell receptor beta chains share one sample of origin, sequenced in a study of memory CD4+ T cells and cytomegalovirus serostatus. Single viable CD3+CD4+CD8-CD45RO+ cells were sorted as the memory CD4+ T cells. The assay was immunoSEQ multiplex PCR, and TCRdb's table has in-frame clones only and misses some. The sample has fewer than 40,000 clones, around three quarters seen once. Sequencing was performed on memory CD4+ T cells from blood. These receptors came from an adult in good health and CMV-seropositive.

This clone appeared once. The chain combines TRBV7-9 with TRBJ1-4; tentatively, D is TRBD1 (5 bases). Trimming removed 1 base from V and 11 bases from J, with 11 bases in between. Per the germline V gene, CDR1 is SEHNR and CDR2 is FQNEAQ (reference sequence). This CDR3 region has 13 residues. The CDR3 DNA is TGTGCCAGCAGCTTAGGGCAGGGCCAGAAACTGTTTTTT. Translated: CASSLGQGQKLFF.

J is TRBJ2-1 and V is TRBV7-6; D possibly corresponds to TRBD2 (6 bases). Germline values: CDR1 SGHVS, CDR2 FNYEAQ. Trimming took 0 bases from V and 2 from J, leaving 17 bases between them. This CDR3 is built from 18 residues. The CDR3 nucleotides read TGTGCCAGCAGCTTAGCGGTACCAATGGCGGGGACCTACAATGAGCAGTTCTTC. This translates into CASSLAVPMAGTYNEQFF.

The V and J genes are TRBV7-2 and TRBJ2-2; the D call may be TRBD1 or TRBD2 (6 bases each). Germline loops: CDR1 SGHTA, CDR2 FQGNSA. V was clipped by 6 bases and J by 5 bases, with 13 bases between them. CDR3 size: 14 residues. For the CDR3, the DNA is TGTGCCAGCAGAGGAGGGGGGCCGACCGGGGAGCTGTTTTTT. It translates to CASRGGGPTGELFF.

The V and J genes are TRBV5-1 and TRBJ2-7; D may be TRBD1 (5 bases). V lost 4 bases and J 2 bases, leaving 13 bases between the germline ends. The germline gives CDR1 SGHRS, CDR2 YFSETQ. The CDR3 runs 14 residues. DNA of the CDR3: TGCGCCAGCAGCCCAGACCCGACAGCCTACGAGCAGTACTTC. It encodes CASSPDPTAYEQYF.

This clone is judged medium-sized (0.01 to 0.1%). The J gene is TRBJ1-4, the V gene TRBV5-5; maybe TRBD1 (6 bases). Germline loops: CDR1 SGHKS, CDR2 YYEKEE (reference sequence). V lost 1 base and J 15 bases, leaving 16 bases between the germline ends. The CDR3 contains 13 residues. The CDR3 DNA is TGTGCCAGCAGCTTGCCACAAGGGGGGCCATTGTTTTTT. Translated: CASSLPQGGPLFF.

The J gene is TRBJ2-5, the V gene TRBV28, with 7 bases matching TRBD1. The V gene end was trimmed by 3 bases and the J gene end by 3 bases; junction bases not matched to a gene: 7. The CDR3 totals 15 residues. Germline lookup yields CDR1 MDHEN and CDR2 SYDVKM. CDR3 sequence (DNA): TGTGCCAGCAGTTTCGTAGACAGGGTGGAAGAGACCCAGTACTTC. Its protein product is CASSFVDRVEETQYF.

V gene TRBV19 combines with J gene TRBJ1-5; 7 bases are shared with TRBD1. The CDR3 covers 16 residues. V gave up 1 base and J gave up 3 bases; unmatched junction bases: 6. Germline loops: CDR1 LNHDA, CDR2 SQIVND (reference sequence). CDR3 sequence reads: CASSIVQGVDNQPQHF. The CDR3 DNA reads as TGTGCCAGTAGTATAGTCCAGGGGGTGGACAATCAGCCCCAGCATTTT.

The CDR3 DNA sequence: TGTGCCACCAGCAGAGATAAGAACGGGGGCCTCACAGATACGCAGTATTTT. The encoded protein is CATSRDKNGGLTDTQYF. The rearrangement links TRBV15 to TRBJ2-3; D is possibly TRBD1 or TRBD2 (6 bases each). In germline, CDR1 is LNHNV, CDR2 YYDKDF (reference sequence). CDR3 size: 17 residues. V dropped 0 bases and J dropped 2 bases, with 15 bases sitting between them. The variable domain in full, completed from reference TRBV15 and TRBJ2-3, reads DAMVIQNPRYQVTQFGKPVTLSCSQTLNHNVMYWYQQKSSQAPKLLFHYYDKDFNNEADTPDNFQSRRPNTSFCFLDIRSPGLGDTAMYLCATSRDKNGGLTDTQYFGPGTRLTVL.

The chain has TRBV5-1 and TRBJ1-3, with a tentative D call TRBD1 (5 bases). Germline loops: CDR1 SGHRS, CDR2 YFSETQ. This CDR3 has 15 amino acids. V was shortened by 7 bases and J by 0 bases, with 14 bases between the two germline ends. The CDR3 coding sequence is TGCGCCAGCCGCTCAGACAGCTCCTCTGGAAACACCATATATTTT. It specifies CASRSDSSSGNTIYF.

CDR3 nucleotide sequence: TGTGCCAGCAGCATGGGAGGGGGAGATCAGCCCCAGCATTTT. Translation: CASSMGGGDQPQHF. The chain combines TRBV5-6 with TRBJ1-5; tentative D call: TRBD1 (6 bases). Germline V lookup: CDR1 SGHDT, CDR2 YYEEEE. Trimming cost V 4 bases and J 5 bases, with 13 bases left between them. The CDR3 is 14 amino acids.

V and J are TRBV5-6 and TRBJ2-3; TRBD1 agrees at 7 bases. CDR1 and CDR2 (germline): SGHDT, YYEEEE. V gave up 4 bases and J gave up 1 base; unmatched junction bases: 6. The CDR3 contains 15 residues. CDR3 in amino acids: CASSLGTAGTDTQYF. For the CDR3, the DNA is TGTGCCAGCAGCCTAGGGACAGCCGGCACAGATACGCAGTATTTT.

The chain is built from TRBV5-5 and TRBJ2-1, with D possibly called TRBD1 or TRBD2 (5 bases each). Trimming removed 3 bases at V and 10 bases at J, with 14 bases between. CDR3 length equals 13 residues. Per germline, CDR1 SGHKS and CDR2 YYEKEE (reference sequence). Here the CDR3 reads CASSSDYHREQFF. In nucleotides, the CDR3 is TGTGCCAGCAGCTCAGACTACCACAGGGAGCAGTTCTTC.

The chain joins TRBV19 to TRBJ1-5; TRBD1 agrees at 7 bases. The CDR3 has 16 residues. From germline, CDR1 is LNHDA and CDR2 SQIVND (reference sequence). After removal of 7 bases from V and 2 bases from J, the junction contained 11 bases not matched to a gene. This chain's CDR3 is CASKAQGQVGNQPQHF. CDR3 sequence (DNA): TGTGCCAGTAAGGCGCAAGGACAGGTTGGCAATCAGCCCCAGCATTTT. Full variable domain (missing parts from reference TRBV19 and TRBJ1-5): DGGITQSPKYLFRKEGQNVTLSCEQNLNHDAMYWYRQDPGQGLRLIYYSQIVNDFQKGDIAEGYSVSREKKESFPLTVTSAQKNPTAFYLCASKAQGQVGNQPQHFGDGTRLSIL.

The chain joins TRBV20-1 to TRBJ2-5; no reliable D call. The CDR3 is made up of 10 amino acids. V gave up 2 bases and J gave up 4 bases, with 2 bases separating them. Germline CDR1 reads DFQATT; CDR2 reads SNEGSKA (reference sequence). CDR3 loop: CSARRETQYF. DNA for the CDR3: TGCAGTGCTAGAAGAGAGACCCAGTACTTC.

The chain recombines TRBV7-9 with TRBJ1-3; no definite D call. CDR3 length: 14 residues. Trimming stripped 5 bases from V and 8 bases from J, with 16 bases between. CDR1 SEHNR and CDR2 FQNEAQ come from the germline V gene (reference sequence). CDR3 loop: CASSPSGVVYTIYF. As DNA, the CDR3 is TGTGCCAGCAGCCCCTCAGGCGTAGTCTACACCATATATTTT. The entire variable domain, with the rest obtained from reference TRBV7-9 and TRBJ1-3, is as follows: DTGVSQNPRHKITKRGQNVTFRCDPISEHNRLYWYRQTLGQGPEFLTYFQNEAQLEKSRLLSDRFSAERPKGSFSTLEIQRTEQGDSAMYLCASSPSGVVYTIYFGEGSWLTVV.

The chain uses TRBV6-5 and TRBJ1-2; D may be TRBD1 (6 bases). V lost 5 bases to trimming and J lost 8 bases, with 15 bases between them. The CDR3 consists of 13 residues. Germline-derived CDR1 and CDR2 are MNHEY and SVGAGI. The CDR3 nucleotides read TGTGCCAGCAGTATCGAGGGGGGCAGGGGCTACACCTTC. Translation: CASSIEGGRGYTF.

The gene calls are TRBV25-1 and TRBJ1-3, with D unclear. The CDR3 consists of 15 residues. CDR1 is MGHDK, CDR2 SYGVNS, per germline. Trimming removed 5 bases at V and 0 bases at J, with 11 bases between. The DNA of the CDR3 is TGTGCCAGCAGTCCGAGGTCCTACTCTGGAAACACCATATATTTT. Translation gives CASSPRSYSGNTIYF.

The chain links TRBV9 to TRBJ1-5; no reliable D call. Trimming shortened V by 0 bases and J by 6 bases, and 10 bases separated the two germline ends. Germline V lookup: CDR1 SGDLS, CDR2 YYNGEE. The CDR3 length is 14 residues. The CDR3 bases are TGTGCCAGCAGCGTAGGGGGATTCGGTCAGCCCCAGCATTTT. Translating gives CASSVGGFGQPQHF.

In nucleotides, the CDR3 is TGCGCCAGCAGCACGGGAGGGGGAATCGAGACCCAGTACTTC. Translating it yields CASSTGGGIETQYF. V gene TRBV5-1 combines with J gene TRBJ2-5; the match to TRBD2 covers 8 bases. In germline, CDR1 is SGHRS, CDR2 YFSETQ. Trimming took 4 bases from V and 5 from J; bases not matched to a gene: 7. This CDR3 region has 14 residues.

The V call is TRBV2, the J call TRBJ2-1; D gene ambiguous. The CDR3 runs to 13 residues. CDR1 is SNHLY and CDR2 is FYNNEI in the germline V gene. V lost 3 bases, J lost 3 bases, and 6 bases lay in between. The chain's CDR3 is CASSDRLYNEQFF. CDR3 bases: TGTGCCAGCAGTGATCGCCTCTACAATGAGCAGTTCTTC.

The chain employs TRBV29-1 and TRBJ2-5; D may be TRBD1 or TRBD2 (5 bases each). The CDR3 consists of 13 residues. V lost 4 bases and J lost 5, with 14 bases in between. Germline lookup yields CDR1 SQVTM and CDR2 ANQGSEA. CDR3 DNA: TGCAGCGTTGTTAGGGGACCTCGGGAGACCCAGTACTTC. It is translated as CSVVRGPRETQYF.

V is TRBV5-4 and J is TRBJ2-2; perhaps D is TRBD1 or TRBD2 (6 bases each). Germline-derived CDR1 and CDR2 are SGHNT and YYREEE (reference sequence). CDR3 size: 16 residues. The germline V and J ends were trimmed by 7 bases and 2 bases, with 18 bases remaining between them. The CDR3 loop is CASSTGGRGNTGELFF. In nucleotides, the CDR3 is TGTGCCAGCTCGACCGGGGGCAGGGGTAACACCGGGGAGCTGTTTTTT.

The chain employs TRBV4-1 and TRBJ2-4, with TRBD1 matching over 7 bases. The CDR3 loop spans 14 amino acids. The V segment lost 3 bases and the J segment 5 bases; nucleotides outside the gene matches: 4. The germline V gene encodes CDR1 MGHRA and CDR2 YSYEKL. The CDR3 loop is CASSHTGTENIQYF. CDR3 in DNA: TGCGCCAGCAGCCATACCGGGACAGAAAACATTCAGTACTTC.

The rearrangement joins TRBV25-1 to TRBJ2-3, with TRBD2 matching over 10 bases. After removal of 1 base from V and 6 bases from J, the junction contained 4 bases not matched to a gene. Germline V gene sequence: CDR1 MGHDK, CDR2 SYGVNS. The CDR3 covers 15 residues. DNA of the CDR3: TGTGCCAGCAGTGAATTTAGCGGGAGGCGGGATACGCAGTATTTT. It is translated as CASSEFSGRRDTQYF.

This chain connects TRBV11-2 to TRBJ2-2; 9 bases align to TRBD1. Germline V gene data show CDR1 as SGHAT and CDR2 as FQNNGV. V lost 5 bases, J lost 7 bases, and 8 bases stayed unmatched. This CDR3 comprises 15 residues. CDR3 bases: TGTGCCAGCAGCGTCGGACAGGGGAGGGGCGGGGAGCTGTTTTTT. Translated: CASSVGQGRGGELFF.

The chain joins TRBV21-1 to TRBJ1-1. TRBV21-1 is a listed pseudogene. The CDR3 length is 10 residues. The CDR3 bases are TGTGCCAGCGGGAGCGCCAAAGCTTTCTTT. It is translated as CASGSAKAFF.

The chain carries TRBV4-2 and TRBJ1-2, with D perhaps TRBD1 (6 bases). CDR3 length: 16 amino acids. Germline V gives CDR1 LGHNA, CDR2 YNFKEQ. V was pared by 3 bases and J by 4 bases, with 18 bases between. CDR3 nucleotide sequence: TGTGCCAGCAGCCAGACCCTGACAGGACAAACCTATGGCTACACCTTC. It codes for CASSQTLTGQTYGYTF.

V and J are TRBV6-1 and TRBJ1-1; possible D gene TRBD1, 6 bases. V lost 0 bases and J 3 bases, leaving 14 bases between the germline ends. This CDR3 has 16 residues. CDR1 MNHNS and CDR2 SASEGT come from the germline V gene. The CDR3 loop reads CASSEAYGGLDTEAFF. The CDR3 bases are TGTGCCAGCAGTGAAGCGTACGGGGGGCTAGACACTGAAGCTTTCTTT.

The J gene is TRBJ1-1, the V gene TRBV5-6, with 8 bases aligning to TRBD1. Germline V CDR1 and CDR2: SGHDT, YYEEEE. After removal of 1 base from V and 4 bases from J, the junction contained 9 bases not matched to a gene. The CDR3 is made up of 16 amino acids. This chain's CDR3 is CASSLSPGQGATEAFF. The CDR3 DNA reads as TGTGCCAGCAGCTTGTCCCCTGGACAGGGCGCCACTGAAGCTTTCTTT.